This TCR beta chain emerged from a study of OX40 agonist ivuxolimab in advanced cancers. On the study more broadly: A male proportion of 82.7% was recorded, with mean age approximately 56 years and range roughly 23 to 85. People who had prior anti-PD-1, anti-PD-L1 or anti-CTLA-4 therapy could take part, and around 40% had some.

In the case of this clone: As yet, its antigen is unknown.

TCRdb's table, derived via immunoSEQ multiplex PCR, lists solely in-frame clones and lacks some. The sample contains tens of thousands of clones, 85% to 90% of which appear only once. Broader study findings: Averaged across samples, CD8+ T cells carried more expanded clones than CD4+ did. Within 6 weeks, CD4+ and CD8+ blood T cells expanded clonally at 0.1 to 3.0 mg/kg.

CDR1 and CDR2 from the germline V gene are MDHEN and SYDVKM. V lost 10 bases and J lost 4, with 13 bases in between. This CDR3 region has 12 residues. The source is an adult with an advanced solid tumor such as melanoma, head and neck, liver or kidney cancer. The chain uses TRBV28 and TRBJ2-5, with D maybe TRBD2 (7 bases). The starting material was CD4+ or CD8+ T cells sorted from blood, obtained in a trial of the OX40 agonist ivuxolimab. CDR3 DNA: TGTGCCATTACAGGGAGGGGAGAGACCCAGTACTTC. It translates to CAITGRGETQYF.